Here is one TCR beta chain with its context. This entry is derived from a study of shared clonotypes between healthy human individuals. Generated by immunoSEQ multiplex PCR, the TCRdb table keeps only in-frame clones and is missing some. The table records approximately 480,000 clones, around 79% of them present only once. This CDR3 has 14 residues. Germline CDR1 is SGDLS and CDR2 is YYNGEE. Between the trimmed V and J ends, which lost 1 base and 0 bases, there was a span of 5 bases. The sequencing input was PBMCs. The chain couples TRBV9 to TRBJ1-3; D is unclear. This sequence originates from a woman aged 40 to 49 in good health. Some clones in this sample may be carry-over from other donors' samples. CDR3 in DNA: TGTGCCAGCAGCGTAATAGCCTCTGGAAACACCATATATTTT. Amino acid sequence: CASSVIASGNTIYF. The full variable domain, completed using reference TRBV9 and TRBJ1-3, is DSGVTQTPKHLITATGQRVTLRCSPRSGDLSVYWYQQSLDQGLQFLIQYYNGEERAKGNILERFSAQQFPDLHSELNLSSLELGDSALYFCASSVIASGNTIYFGEGSWLTVV.